Below, one T cell receptor beta chain is given with its context. Its antigen is undetermined. The data stem from a study of T cell repertoires in cytomegalovirus infection. TCRdb independently ran MiXCR on the reads; one entry per CDR3 protein. The table shows about 740,000 distinct CDR3 sequences, with around 30% occurring only once. This CDR3 has 16 amino acids. The germline V gene has CDR1 SEHNR and CDR2 FQNEAQ (reference sequence). The trim removed 4 bases at V and 1 base at J, leaving 6 bases unmatched. The gene calls are TRBV7-9 and TRBJ2-3; TRBD2 aligns across 9 bases. The sequencing used cultured PBMCs, collected from culture after CMV antigen stimulation. The TCR comes from a human donor in good health (CMV status not recorded). Some clones in this sample may be carry-over from other donors' samples. The CDR3 DNA follows: TGTGCCAGCAGCTCCAGGACTAGCGAGGGCACAGATACGCAGTATTTT. It is translated as CASSSRTSEGTDTQYF.